This TCR beta chain came from a study of blood T cell repertoires in COVID-19. Whole-study context: Both acute and convalescent COVID-19 samples were obtained from the United States, Italy and Spain. PBMCs, B-cell-depleted T cells, or T cells provided the cDNA or gDNA that made up the material.

The CDR3 runs 16 residues. V lost 5 bases and J 7 bases, leaving 21 bases between the germline ends. Germline assignment: CDR1 MNHEY and CDR2 SMNVEV (reference sequence). Authors' methods: Amplified reference gene primers provided the basis for estimating nucleated cell counts. The method was immunoSEQ multiplex PCR; TCRdb's version includes in-frame clones alone and lacks a portion of them. V, J and clone size are taken as reported in that table, and D and trimming were inferred from the DNA itself. The data hold about 54,000 clones, with approximately 91% observed a single time. Sequenced material: peripheral blood. This TCR derives from a man in his sixties with active COVID-19. The chain uses TRBV27 and TRBJ2-4; D is possibly TRBD2 (6 bases). CDR3: CASSAEQLAAVNIQYF. The CDR3 DNA follows: TGTGCCAGCAGTGCCGAACAACTAGCTGCGGTTAACATTCAGTACTTC.